Listed below are T cell receptor beta chains from one sample, sequenced in a study of vaccination and CD4 T cells after COVID-19. TCRdb called the PCR reads again in MiXCR, with one record for every CDR3 protein. The sample includes more than 10,000 distinct CDR3 sequences, about 36% of them seen just once. Their antigen targets remain unknown. The sequencing input was cultured CD4+ T cells from blood. The receptors shown here come from a human donor with COVID-19. CDR3s include the opening cysteine and the closing phenylalanine or tryptophan. D genes are given only for firm matches. Size is stated for part of the rows, as once, few or many counts, or as a class when the clone is expanded.

j_call | d_call | clone_size | v_call | cdr3_length | cdr3_aa | cdr3_nt
TRBJ2-3 | TRBD1 | . | TRBV20-1 | 15 | CSARDNRGLADTQYF | TGCAGTGCTAGAGATAATAGGGGGCTAGCCGATACGCAGTATTTT
TRBJ1-2 | . | medium-sized | TRBV20-1 | 17 | CSARDKDREEFNYGYTF | TGCAGTGCTAGAGATAAAGATCGGGAAGAGTTTAACTATGGCTACACCTTC
TRBJ1-2 | TRBD1 | few | TRBV7-2 | 16 | CASSWGRAGGGYGYTF | TGTGCCAGCAGCTGGGGGAGGGCAGGGGGCGGGTATGGCTACACCTTC
TRBJ1-5 | TRBD1 | few | TRBV7-2 | 15 | CASSLRGQGSQPQHF | TGTGCCAGCAGCTTAAGAGGACAGGGTAGTCAGCCCCAGCATTTT
TRBJ2-7 | TRBD2 | . | TRBV20-1 | 16 | CSARDPPSGTTYEQYF | TGCAGTGCTAGAGATCCGCCTAGCGGGACGACCTACGAGCAGTACTTC
TRBJ1-4 | . | . | TRBV19 | 17 | CASSTPTGLATNEKLFF | TGTGCCAGTAGTACACCCACAGGACTAGCAACTAATGAAAAACTGTTTTTT
TRBJ2-3 | . | few | TRBV7-9 | 13 | CAGGLFGTDTQYF | TGTGCGGGTGGCCTTTTCGGCACAGATACGCAGTATTTT
TRBJ1-3 | . | . | TRBV6-5 | 16 | CASSYSGSFSGNTIYF | TGTGCCAGCAGTTACTCGGGCAGCTTTTCTGGAAACACCATATATTTT
TRBJ2-5 | . | . | TRBV19 | 15 | CASRPISDREETQYF | TGTGCCAGTAGGCCGATATCCGACAGAGAAGAGACCCAGTACTTC
TRBJ1-1 | . | . | TRBV5-6 | 13 | CASRFNRALEAFF | TGTGCCAGCAGGTTTAACAGGGCCCTTGAAGCTTTCTTT
TRBJ2-3 | TRBD2 | . | TRBV5-4 | 14 | CASSLAGGIDTQYF | TGTGCCAGCAGCTTGGCGGGGGGGATAGATACGCAGTATTTT
TRBJ1-1 | . | few | TRBV19 | 12 | CASEAGGTEAFF | TGTGCCAGCGAGGCGGGGGGCACTGAAGCTTTCTTT
TRBJ1-1 | TRBD1 | few | TRBV7-2 | 13 | CASSLDRGTEAFF | TGTGCCAGCAGCTTGGACAGGGGGACTGAAGCTTTCTTT